The sample holds a few counts of the clone carrying this TCR beta chain. What it binds is unknown. Memory CD4+ cells were the fraction left after CD45RA+ naive selection. This sample was taken from a study of shared clonotypes between healthy human individuals. About the study: With ages of 18 to 49, the donors were a couple of women and three men. Points from the study as a whole: Rarefaction analysis demonstrated incomplete sorted-subset sequencing notwithstanding large depth. Compared with clonotypes that all four donors shared, non-shared clonotypes had lower generation probabilities.

CDR1 is SGHTA, CDR2 FQGNSA, per germline. The CDR3 is 13 residues long. With 4 bases removed from V and 5 bases from J, the gap between germline ends came to 9 bases. The assay was immunoSEQ multiplex PCR, and TCRdb's table has in-frame clones only and misses some. The data show roughly 2,300,000 clones, roughly 92% seen once. Sequencing was done on a sample of naive CD4+ T cells from PBMCs. The subset: CD45RA+ positively selected. This clonotype was obtained from a man aged 18 to 30 in good health. Some clones in this sample may be carry-over from other donors' samples. V usage is TRBV7-2 and J usage is TRBJ1-5, with no clear D. CDR3 nucleotides: TGTGCCAGCAGCTCACAGCACGATCAGCCCCAGCATTTT. Its protein product is CASSSQHDQPQHF.